These 15 T cell receptor beta chains were sequenced from one sample in a study of CD8+CD57+ T cells in acquired aplastic anemia (dated by TCRdb to between 2018 and 2020). Sequencing was carried out with an Illumina HiSeq 2000. Genomic DNA served as template for TCR beta VDJ combination and CDR3 sequence profiling. The public reads were quality trimmed at Q25 with fastp and then assembled into clones with MiXCR by TCRdb, keeping productive beta chains. Rows are unified per CDR3 protein, each entry keeping the most common DNA and genes. The table for this sample lists 150,000 to 200,000 distinct CDR3 sequences; about 50% of them were counted only once. Together, the top ten hold 30% to 40% of the sample. The patients picked for sequencing were ones in whom flow cytometry had shown an expansion of CD8+CD57+ cells. Source material: sorted CD4+, CD8+, or CD8+CD57+ T cells (not recorded which) from PBMCs. Receptor source: a human donor with aplastic anemia.

The V and J genes are TRBV24-1 and TRBJ1-5; a weak D match, TRBD1 (5 bases). The CDR3 covers 15 residues. V lost 4 bases and J lost 4, with 13 bases in between. CDR1 is KGHDR, CDR2 SFDVKD, per germline. Here the CDR3 reads CATSDRTSLNQPQHF. CDR3 DNA: TGTGCCACCAGTGACCGGACAAGCTTGAATCAGCCCCAGCATTTT.

This clonotype was recorded many times. This rearrangement joins TRBV4-1 to TRBJ1-1, with a tentative D call TRBD1 (5 bases). In germline, CDR1 is MGHRA, CDR2 YSYEKL. This CDR3 has 13 residues. V lost 5 bases, J lost 5 bases, and 12 bases lay in between. The CDR3 DNA sequence: TGCGCCAGCAGCTATCAGGGTGGGACTGAAGCTTTCTTT. This translates into CASSYQGGTEAFF.

This clonotype came up many times. The CDR3 here is CASSDYNEQFF. The CDR3 nucleotides are TGTGCCAGCAGTGACTACAATGAGCAGTTCTTC. This chain connects TRBV2 to TRBJ2-1, with D unresolved. Germline-derived CDR1 and CDR2 are SNHLY and FYNNEI. The CDR3 consists of 11 residues. V lost 3 bases to trimming and J lost 3 bases, with 0 bases between them.

This clonotype was counted between two and nine times. The rearrangement links TRBV5-8 to TRBJ2-7; D assignment may be TRBD1 or TRBD2 (5 bases each). CDR1 SGHTS and CDR2 YDEGEE come from the germline V gene. The CDR3 runs to 14 residues. V lost 6 bases, J lost 2 bases, and 15 bases lay in between. Here the CDR3 reads CASTLRDRAYEQYF. The CDR3 DNA is TGTGCCAGCACCCTCCGGGACCGCGCCTACGAGCAGTACTTC.

The rearrangement joins TRBV4-1 to TRBJ1-6; D gene uncertain. CDR1 and CDR2 (germline): MGHRA, YSYEKL. V dropped 0 bases and J dropped 0 bases, with 9 bases sitting between them. The CDR3 consists of 17 residues. Here the CDR3 reads CASSQEPFSSYNSPLHF. In DNA form, the CDR3 reads TGCGCCAGCAGCCAAGAGCCGTTCAGCTCCTATAATTCACCCCTCCACTTT.

Comments on this clonotype: Possible read error: a much larger clone is one base away. This chain connects TRBV12-3 or TRBV12-4 to TRBJ2-1; no clear D. The CDR3 sequence is 15 residues long. CDR3 DNA sequence: TGTGCCAGCAGTCCAATGGTGAGCTCCTACAATGAGCAGCTCTTC. It encodes CASSPMVSSYNEQLF.

The rearrangement joins TRBV15 to TRBJ2-7; 8 bases agree with TRBD1. Germline CDR1 is LNHNV and CDR2 is YYDKDF (reference sequence). V shed 4 bases and J 6 bases; nucleotides not matched to a gene: 8. The length of the CDR3 is 14 residues. The CDR3 here is CATSTSTGVGEQYF. CDR3 bases: TGTGCCACCAGCACATCGACAGGGGTGGGCGAGCAGTACTTC.

The genes are TRBV5-1 and TRBJ2-1; a weak D match, TRBD2 (6 bases). CDR1 is SGHRS and CDR2 is YFSETQ in the germline V gene. The CDR3 consists of 17 residues. V was pared by 2 bases and J by 4 bases, with 19 bases between. For the CDR3, the DNA is TGCGCCAGCAGCTTCAATCCAGGTTGGGAGGTGTACAATGAGCAGTTCTTC. It translates to CASSFNPGWEVYNEQFF.

The CDR3 is CASSERVAEETQYF. The CDR3 region has the DNA TGCGCCAGCAGTGAGAGGGTAGCGGAAGAGACCCAGTACTTC. This rearrangement joins TRBV10-2 to TRBJ2-5; TRBD2 might be the D (6 bases). V lost 2 bases, J lost 3 bases, and 10 bases lay in between. The CDR3 covers 14 residues. The germline gives CDR1 WSHSY, CDR2 SAAADI.

The chain joins TRBV30 to TRBJ2-1, with 9 positions matching TRBD2. With 7 bases clipped from V and 6 bases from J, the junction kept 7 bases outside the gene matches. Germline CDR1 reads GTSNPN; CDR2 reads SVGIG (reference sequence). The CDR3 contains 13 residues. CDR3 coding DNA: TGTGCCTCCGAGACTAGCGGCTTCAATGAGCAGTTCTTC. It yields the protein CASETSGFNEQFF.

As to this clonotype: The junction and the germline gene differ at one end; a read error may be behind it. This rearrangement joins TRBV15 to TRBJ2-7, with TRBD2 identical over 10 bases. The CDR3 runs to 15 residues. CDR1 is LNHNV and CDR2 is YYDKDF in the germline V gene (reference sequence). CDR3: CATSTRTSGLYERYF. The CDR3 DNA is TGTGCCACCAGCACCCGGACTAGCGGACTCTACGAGCGGTACTTC.

This clonotype was recorded at least ten times. The chain is built from TRBV12-3 or TRBV12-4 and TRBJ2-3; no reliable D call. Trimming removed 5 bases from V and 4 bases from J, with 19 bases in between. This CDR3 spans 16 amino acids. The CDR3 reads CASSPVRRQASDTQYF. The CDR3 DNA follows: TGTGCCAGCAGTCCTGTTCGGCGCCAGGCCTCAGATACGCAGTATTTT.

The V gene is TRBV19, the J gene TRBJ2-1, with D unclear. Trimming took 9 bases from V and 5 from J, leaving 20 bases between them. Germline V gene sequence: CDR1 LNHDA, CDR2 SQIVND (reference sequence). The CDR3 sequence is 15 residues long. In nucleotides, the CDR3 is TGTGCCAGCAGTTACTCCGTGGACCGTAACAATGAGCAGTTCTTC. As protein: CASSYSVDRNNEQFF.

This clonotype occurred many times. This rearrangement joins TRBV29-1 to TRBJ2-2; D not resolved. The CDR3 has 12 residues. Trimming took 6 bases from V and 3 from J, leaving 8 bases between them. CDR1 and CDR2 from the germline V gene are SQVTM and ANQGSEA. The CDR3 nucleotides read TGCAGCGTACGACGGGACACCGGGGAGCTGTTTTTT. It is translated as CSVRRDTGELFF.

There are many counts of this clonotype. CDR3 in amino acids: CASIDRASYNEQFF. In nucleotides, the CDR3 is TGTGCCAGCATCGACAGGGCCTCCTACAATGAGCAGTTCTTC. The rearrangement links TRBV12-3 or TRBV12-4 to TRBJ2-1; TRBD1 aligns across 7 bases. The CDR3 extends over 14 amino acids. Losses at the gene ends were 7 bases for V and 0 bases for J; bases not matched to a gene: 3.